This TCR beta chain is drawn from a study of blood T cell repertoires in COVID-19. The V end lost 3 bases, the J end lost 4 bases, and 12 bases lay between the germline ends. CDR3 size: 14 residues. From germline, CDR1 is LGHNT and CDR2 FRNRAP. Authors' processing steps: Reference gene primer amplification yielded estimated nucleated cell counts. Here immunoSEQ multiplex PCR was the method, and the copy in TCRdb shows in-frame clones only, minus some. V and J calls plus clone size are reproduced from that table; the DNA served to infer D and trimming. This sample yields 150,000 to 160,000 clones, of which about 89% are seen a single time; approximately 0.55% belongs to the top ten.

The J gene is TRBJ1-1, the V gene TRBV12-5; D ambiguous. The sample taken for sequencing was peripheral blood. The source of this sequence is a man aged 45-65 years with acute or convalescent COVID-19. CDR3 bases: TGTGCTAGTGGTTTCGTGCCCGGGTGCACTGAAGCTTTCTTT. Its protein product is CASGFVPGCTEAFF.